A single sample gave rise to the 21 T cell receptor beta chains below, sequenced in a study of shared clonotypes between healthy human individuals. Generated by immunoSEQ multiplex PCR, the TCRdb table keeps only in-frame clones and is missing some. The sample includes about 1.5 million clones, roughly 97% of them seen just once. The sequenced sample was naive CD4+ T cells sorted from blood. Noted subset: CD45RA+ positively selected. The receptor set was obtained from a man between 25 and 39 years old in good health.

This chain joins TRBV5-8 and TRBJ2-5; a possible D gene is TRBD1 (6 bases). Germline loops: CDR1 SGHTS, CDR2 YDEGEE. This CDR3 is 15 amino acids long. Trimming removed 2 bases at V and 5 bases at J, with 16 bases between. CDR3 region: CASSLKTGMLETQYF. CDR3 DNA sequence: TGTGCCAGCAGCTTAAAAACAGGGATGTTGGAGACCCAGTACTTC.

The rearrangement links TRBV15 to TRBJ2-2; D not resolved. This CDR3 region has 13 residues. V lost 10 bases to trimming and J lost 9 bases, with 18 bases between them. The germline V gene has CDR1 LNHNV and CDR2 YYDKDF (reference sequence). The CDR3 coding sequence is TGTGCCATCCAGGACCCGCCTGTCCGGGAGCTGTTTTTT. Protein sequence: CAIQDPPVRELFF. The complete variable domain, with remaining parts taken from reference TRBV15 and TRBJ2-2, reads DAMVIQNPRYQVTQFGKPVTLSCSQTLNHNVMYWYQQKSSQAPKLLFHYYDKDFNNEADTPDNFQSRRPNTSFCFLDIRSPGLGDTAMYLCAIQDPPVRELFFGEGSRLTVL.

V and J are TRBV28 and TRBJ2-3; 10 bases line up with TRBD2. This CDR3 region has 17 residues. The ends lost 3 bases at V and 0 bases at J; junction bases unmatched: 6. Germline V gene lookup returns CDR1 MDHEN and CDR2 SYDVKM. This CDR3 is CASSLPGLATSTDTQYF. CDR3 DNA sequence: TGTGCCAGCAGTTTGCCGGGACTAGCGACTAGCACAGATACGCAGTATTTT.

The J gene is TRBJ2-7, the V gene TRBV7-8; 9 bases fit TRBD1. In germline, CDR1 is SGHVS, CDR2 FQNEAQ. The CDR3 consists of 15 residues. V lost 5 bases and J lost 3; bases outside the gene matches: 8. CDR3 residues: CASSRRGQGVYEQYF. DNA for the CDR3: TGTGCCAGCAGCCGAAGGGGACAGGGAGTCTACGAGCAGTACTTC.

The gene calls are TRBV4-2 and TRBJ1-4; D remains unclear. The CDR3 loop spans 16 amino acids. Between the trimmed V and J ends, which lost 0 bases and 5 bases, there was a span of 13 bases. Looked up from germline, CDR1 is LGHNA and CDR2 is YNFKEQ. CDR3 sequence reads: CASSQELPGGNEKLFF. Here the CDR3 DNA reads TGTGCCAGCAGCCAAGAGCTCCCAGGCGGCAATGAAAAACTGTTTTTT.

The chain links TRBV6-1 to TRBJ1-2; D remains ambiguous. The CDR3 is 12 residues long. The V gene lost 3 bases and the J gene lost 5 bases, with 7 bases spanning the gap. In germline, CDR1 is MNHNS, CDR2 SASEGT. The CDR3 DNA is TGTGCCAGCAGTGAGGAGTGGTATGGCTACACCTTC. This codes for CASSEEWYGYTF.

The chain employs TRBV11-1 and TRBJ2-3; D may match TRBD1 or TRBD2 (6 bases each). Trimming took 5 bases from V and 12 from J, leaving 24 bases between them. The germline V gene has CDR1 SGHAT and CDR2 FQDESV (reference sequence). This CDR3 contains 15 residues. Written as DNA, the CDR3 is TGTGCCAGCAGCCCCCCTGAGGACAGCGGGTATTCACAGTATTTT. Translating it yields CASSPPEDSGYSQYF.

CDR3 sequence (DNA): TGTGCCACCAGCAGAGATCCAGGGATGGGCTACGAGCAGTACTTC. Translated: CATSRDPGMGYEQYF. The gene calls are TRBV15 and TRBJ2-7; the D gene is possibly TRBD1 (5 bases). Trimming took 0 bases from V and 3 from J, leaving 12 bases between them. The germline V gene has CDR1 LNHNV and CDR2 YYDKDF (reference sequence). This CDR3 region has 15 residues.

The rearrangement joins TRBV6-5 to TRBJ1-2, with 7 bases matching TRBD1. Germline V gene sequence: CDR1 MNHEY, CDR2 SVGAGI. The junction had 5 bases not matched to a gene; V was cut back by 5 bases and J by 5 bases. The CDR3 sequence is 13 residues long. The CDR3 coding sequence is TGTGCCAGCAGTATACAGGGGCGGTATGGCTACACCTTC. It is translated as CASSIQGRYGYTF.

The chain couples TRBV28 to TRBJ1-4; possibly TRBD1 for D (5 bases). The CDR3 covers 15 residues. Germline CDR1 reads MDHEN; CDR2 reads SYDVKM. The germline V and J ends were trimmed by 5 bases and 8 bases, with 18 bases remaining between them. The CDR3 coding sequence is TGTGCCAGCAGTACGGGGACCTCTAGGAGGGAAAAACTGTTTTTT. This encodes CASSTGTSRREKLFF.

The V gene is TRBV29-1, the J gene TRBJ2-3; no firm D call. V was cut by 4 bases and J by 6 bases, with 14 bases left in between. The CDR3 consists of 13 residues. The germline V gene has CDR1 SQVTM and CDR2 ANQGSEA. Written as DNA, the CDR3 is TGCAGCGTTGCGCTAGTCCTACGGGATACGCAGTATTTT. It specifies CSVALVLRDTQYF.

The chain recombines TRBV29-1 with TRBJ1-1; no firm D call. This CDR3 region has 14 residues. Germline assignment: CDR1 SQVTM and CDR2 ANQGSEA. With 2 bases removed from V and 2 bases from J, the gap between germline ends came to 12 bases. CDR3 DNA: TGCAGCGTTGAATCTACGGCCTTCAACACTGAAGCTTTCTTT. It specifies CSVESTAFNTEAFF.

The chain recombines TRBV2 with TRBJ2-3, with TRBD2 identical over 7 bases. This CDR3 comprises 15 residues. V shed 7 bases and J 0 bases; nucleotides not matched to a gene: 7. Germline V gene lookup returns CDR1 SNHLY and CDR2 FYNNEI. Here the CDR3 reads CASNRAGTSTDTQYF. The CDR3 nucleotides are TGTGCCAGCAACCGAGCGGGAACCAGCACAGATACGCAGTATTTT.

This clone was seen a handful of times. This chain connects TRBV7-2 to TRBJ2-3; possibly TRBD1 for D (5 bases). V lost 2 bases and J lost 0, with 6 bases in between. Germline-derived CDR1 and CDR2 are SGHTA and FQGNSA. CDR3 length: 14 residues. CDR3 sequence reads: CASSLQGSTDTQYF. The DNA for the CDR3 is TGTGCCAGCAGCTTACAGGGTAGCACAGATACGCAGTATTTT.

This chain uses TRBV5-1 with TRBJ2-5, with D perhaps given as TRBD1 or TRBD2 (5 bases each). Trimming pared 4 bases from V and 1 base from J, leaving 11 bases between. The length of the CDR3 is 14 residues. CDR1 and CDR2 (germline): SGHRS, YFSETQ. The CDR3 loop reads CASSISGTQETQYF. CDR3 sequence (DNA): TGCGCCAGCAGCATCTCCGGGACCCAAGAGACCCAGTACTTC.

Points on this clone: The junction differs from germline at one of its ends, possibly a read error. The gene calls are TRBV28 and TRBJ2-1, with 8 bases aligning to TRBD2. Looked up from germline, CDR1 is MDHEN and CDR2 is SYDVKM. This CDR3 spans 16 amino acids. The CDR3 bases are TGTGCCAGCGGTTTGTCAGCGGGAGTCTCCTACAATGAGCAGTTCTTC. It codes for CASGLSAGVSYNEQFF.

The chain joins TRBV11-2 to TRBJ2-1; 12 bases align to TRBD2. This CDR3 contains 18 residues. V gave up 5 bases and J gave up 9 bases; unmatched junction bases: 17. Germline V gene data show CDR1 as SGHAT and CDR2 as FQNNGV. CDR3 DNA sequence: TGTGCCAGCAGCACACGGGGGGCTAGCGGGAGGGCCGGGTTTGAGCAGTTCTTC. This translates into CASSTRGASGRAGFEQFF.

This CDR3 reads CASNKGTGEAYEQYF. The CDR3 DNA reads as TGCGCCAGCAACAAAGGGACAGGGGAGGCCTACGAGCAGTACTTC. The chain joins TRBV5-1 to TRBJ2-7, with 10 bases identical to TRBD1. From germline, CDR1 is SGHRS and CDR2 YFSETQ. Losses at the gene ends were 6 bases for V and 2 bases for J; bases not matched to a gene: 8. The CDR3 has 15 residues.

The rearrangement joins TRBV5-1 to TRBJ2-1; 14 bases are a match to TRBD2. Per the germline V gene, CDR1 is SGHRS and CDR2 is YFSETQ. V trimming: 4 bases; J trimming: 0 bases; junction bases outside the gene matches: 3. This CDR3 has 17 residues. In DNA form, the CDR3 reads TGCGCCAGCAGCCACGGACTAGCGGGAGGCTCCTACAATGAGCAGTTCTTC. Translating gives CASSHGLAGGSYNEQFF.

Details on this clone: Other DNA sequences from this sample encode an identical CDR3 as well. V is TRBV9 and J is TRBJ1-1; D unclear. V lost 0 bases, J lost 3 bases, and 12 bases lay in between. CDR1 SGDLS and CDR2 YYNGEE come from the germline V gene. The CDR3 contains 15 residues. Here the CDR3 DNA reads TGTGCCAGCAGCGTAGGGCTCCGCCGGGACACTGAAGCTTTCTTT. Its protein product is CASSVGLRRDTEAFF.

The J gene is TRBJ1-1, the V gene TRBV7-8; the D is unclear. Germline V gives CDR1 SGHVS, CDR2 FQNEAQ. Between the trimmed V and J ends, which lost 5 bases and 4 bases, there was a span of 17 bases. The CDR3 length is 15 residues. The CDR3 bases are TGTGCCAGCAGCGGAAGGACGGTTAAGAGCACTGAAGCTTTCTTT. Translated: CASSGRTVKSTEAFF.